This T cell receptor (beta chain) was captured by sequencing in a study of response to subunit inactivated influenza vaccine. The CDR3 extends over 17 amino acids. Losses at the gene ends were 2 bases for V and 0 bases for J; bases not matched to a gene: 8. The germline V gene has CDR1 WNHNN and CDR2 SYGVQD (reference sequence). A word on this clonotype: The antigen is undetermined.

A single record per CDR3 protein comes from TCRdb applying MiXCR to the RT-PCR reads. The sample comprises 500,000 to 600,000 distinct CDR3 sequences, 7.6% of which are singletons, and about an eighth rests with the top ten. The study's findings and limits: The study's authors posited that every seasonal influenza vaccination enlists few new T cells.

This chain links TRBV10-1 with TRBJ2-3; TRBD1 matches at 7 bases. Material: PBMCs from blood, obtained less than 30 months after vaccination. The sequence derives from a man aged 50-75 years who received an inactivated influenza vaccine. The CDR3 coding sequence is TGCGCCAGCAGTGAGAGGGGGCTAGCTGCTAGCACAGATACGCAGTATTTT. Translated: CASSERGLAASTDTQYF.